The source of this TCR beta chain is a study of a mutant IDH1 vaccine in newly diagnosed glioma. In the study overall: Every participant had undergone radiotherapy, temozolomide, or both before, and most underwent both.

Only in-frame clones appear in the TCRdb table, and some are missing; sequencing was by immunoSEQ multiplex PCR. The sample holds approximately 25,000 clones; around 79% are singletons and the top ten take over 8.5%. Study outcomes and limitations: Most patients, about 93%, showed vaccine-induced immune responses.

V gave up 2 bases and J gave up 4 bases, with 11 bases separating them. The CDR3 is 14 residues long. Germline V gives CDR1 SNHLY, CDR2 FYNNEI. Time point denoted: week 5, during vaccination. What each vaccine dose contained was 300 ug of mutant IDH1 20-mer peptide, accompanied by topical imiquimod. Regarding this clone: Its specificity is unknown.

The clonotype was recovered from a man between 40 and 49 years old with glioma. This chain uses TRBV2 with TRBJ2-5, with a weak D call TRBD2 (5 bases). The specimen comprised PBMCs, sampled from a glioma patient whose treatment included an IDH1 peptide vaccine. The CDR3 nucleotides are TGTGCCAGCAGTGAATGGGTTCGGGGAGAGACCCAGTACTTC. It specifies CASSEWVRGETQYF.